This T cell receptor (beta chain) emerged from a study of blood T cells in healthy people across ages. The CDR3 runs 13 residues. Trimming removed 6 bases at V and 0 bases at J, with 9 bases between. Germline CDR1 reads DFQATT; CDR2 reads SNEGSKA (reference sequence). This clonotype was counted between two and nine times. For the second PCR, which ran for roughly 7 to 11 cycles, a sample-barcoded 5' primer and a J-beta primer mix were used. TCRdb itself ran the 5' RACE reads through MiXCR, one entry per CDR3 protein. The data hold roughly 1,300,000 distinct CDR3 sequences, with approximately 63% observed a single time.

The chain carries TRBV20-1 and TRBJ2-1; D is possibly TRBD2 (5 bases). Sequenced material: blood. The sequence derives from a man between 18 and 35 years old in good health. CDR3 bases: TGCAGTGCCGGAGGACGCTCCTACAATGAGCAGTTCTTC. It specifies CSAGGRSYNEQFF.